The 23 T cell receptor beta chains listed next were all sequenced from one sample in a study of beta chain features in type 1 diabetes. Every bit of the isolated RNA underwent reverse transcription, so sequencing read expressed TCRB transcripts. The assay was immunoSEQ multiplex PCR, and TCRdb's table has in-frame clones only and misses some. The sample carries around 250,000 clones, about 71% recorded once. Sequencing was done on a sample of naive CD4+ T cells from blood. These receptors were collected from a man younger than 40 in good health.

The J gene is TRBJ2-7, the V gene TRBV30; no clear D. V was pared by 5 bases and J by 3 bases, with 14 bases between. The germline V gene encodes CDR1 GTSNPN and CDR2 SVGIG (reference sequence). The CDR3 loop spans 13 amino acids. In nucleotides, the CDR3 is TGTGCCTGGGGCCGAACTGGGGACTACGAGCAGTACTTC. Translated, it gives CAWGRTGDYEQYF.

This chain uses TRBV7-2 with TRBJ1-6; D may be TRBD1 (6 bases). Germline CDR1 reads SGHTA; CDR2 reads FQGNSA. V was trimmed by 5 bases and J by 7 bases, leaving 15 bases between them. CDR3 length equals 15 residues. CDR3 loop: CASSLRGRRNSPLHF. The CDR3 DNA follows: TGTGCCAGCAGCCTTAGGGGGAGGCGGAATTCACCCCTCCACTTT.

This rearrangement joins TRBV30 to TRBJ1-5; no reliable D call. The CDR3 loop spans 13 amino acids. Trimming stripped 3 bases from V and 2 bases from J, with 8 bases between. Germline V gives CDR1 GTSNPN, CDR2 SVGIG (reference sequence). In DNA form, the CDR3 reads TGTGCCTGGAGCGGTGGTGGCAATCAGCCCCAGCATTTT. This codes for CAWSGGGNQPQHF.

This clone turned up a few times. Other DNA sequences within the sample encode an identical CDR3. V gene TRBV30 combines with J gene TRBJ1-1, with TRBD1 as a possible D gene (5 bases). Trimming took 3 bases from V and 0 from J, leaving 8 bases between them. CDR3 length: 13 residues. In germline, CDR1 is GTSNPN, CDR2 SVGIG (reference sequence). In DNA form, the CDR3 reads TGTGCCTGGAGCGGCAGGGTGAACACTGAAGCTTTCTTT. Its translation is CAWSGRVNTEAFF. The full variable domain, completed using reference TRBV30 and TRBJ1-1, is SQTIHQWPATLVQPVGSPLSLECTVEGTSNPNLYWYRQAAGRGLQLLFYSVGIGQISSEVPQNLSASRPQDRQFILSSKKLLLSDSGFYLCAWSGRVNTEAFFGQGTRLTVV.

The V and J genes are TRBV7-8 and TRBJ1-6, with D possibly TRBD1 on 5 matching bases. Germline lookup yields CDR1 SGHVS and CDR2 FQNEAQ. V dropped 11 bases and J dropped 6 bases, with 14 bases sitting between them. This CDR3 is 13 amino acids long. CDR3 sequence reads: CAAGGDLNSPLHF. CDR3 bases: TGTGCCGCCGGAGGGGACCTTAATTCACCCCTCCACTTT.

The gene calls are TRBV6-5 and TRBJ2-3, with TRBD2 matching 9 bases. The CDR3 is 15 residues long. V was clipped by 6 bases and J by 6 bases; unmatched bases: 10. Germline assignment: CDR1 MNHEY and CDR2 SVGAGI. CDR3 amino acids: CASRKLAGGMDTQYF. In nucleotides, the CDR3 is TGTGCCAGCAGAAAACTAGCGGGTGGGATGGATACGCAGTATTTT.

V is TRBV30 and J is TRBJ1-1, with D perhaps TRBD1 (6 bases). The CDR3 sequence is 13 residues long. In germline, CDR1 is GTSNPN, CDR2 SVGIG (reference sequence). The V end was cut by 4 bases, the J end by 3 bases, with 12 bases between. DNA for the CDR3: TGTGCCTGGACGGTAAGGGGGGACACTGAAGCTTTCTTT. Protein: CAWTVRGDTEAFF.

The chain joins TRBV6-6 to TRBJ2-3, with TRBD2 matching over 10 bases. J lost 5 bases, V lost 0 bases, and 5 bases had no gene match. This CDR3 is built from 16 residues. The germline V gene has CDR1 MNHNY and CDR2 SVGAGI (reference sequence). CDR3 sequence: CASSYSVAGGGDTQYF. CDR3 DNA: TGTGCCAGCAGTTACTCCGTAGCGGGGGGCGGAGATACGCAGTATTTT.

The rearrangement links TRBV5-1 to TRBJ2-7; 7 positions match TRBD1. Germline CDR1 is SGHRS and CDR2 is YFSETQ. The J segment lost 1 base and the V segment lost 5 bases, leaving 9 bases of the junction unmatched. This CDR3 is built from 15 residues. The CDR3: CASSTPTGRSYEQYF. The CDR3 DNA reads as TGCGCCAGCAGTACCCCGACAGGGCGGTCCTACGAGCAGTACTTC.

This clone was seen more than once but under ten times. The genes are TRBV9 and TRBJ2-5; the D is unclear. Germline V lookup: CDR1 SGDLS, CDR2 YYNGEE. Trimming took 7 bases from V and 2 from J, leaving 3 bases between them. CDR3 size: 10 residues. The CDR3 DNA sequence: TGTGCCAGCGGTCAAGAGACCCAGTACTTC. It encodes CASGQETQYF.

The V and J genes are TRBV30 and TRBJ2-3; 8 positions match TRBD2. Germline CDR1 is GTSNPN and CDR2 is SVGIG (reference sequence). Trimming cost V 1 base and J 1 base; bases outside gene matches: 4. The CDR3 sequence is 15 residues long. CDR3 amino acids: CAWSAPAGGTDTQYF. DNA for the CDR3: TGTGCCTGGAGTGCCCCAGCGGGGGGCACAGATACGCAGTATTTT.

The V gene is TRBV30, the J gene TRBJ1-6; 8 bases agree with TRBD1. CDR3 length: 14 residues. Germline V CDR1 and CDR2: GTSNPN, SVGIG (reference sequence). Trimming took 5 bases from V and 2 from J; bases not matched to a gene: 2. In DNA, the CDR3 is TGTGCCTGGTGGACAGGGACCTATAATTCACCCCTCCACTTT. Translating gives CAWWTGTYNSPLHF. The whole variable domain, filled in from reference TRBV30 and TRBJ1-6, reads SQTIHQWPATLVQPVGSPLSLECTVEGTSNPNLYWYRQAAGRGLQLLFYSVGIGQISSEVPQNLSASRPQDRQFILSSKKLLLSDSGFYLCAWWTGTYNSPLHFGNGTRLTVT.

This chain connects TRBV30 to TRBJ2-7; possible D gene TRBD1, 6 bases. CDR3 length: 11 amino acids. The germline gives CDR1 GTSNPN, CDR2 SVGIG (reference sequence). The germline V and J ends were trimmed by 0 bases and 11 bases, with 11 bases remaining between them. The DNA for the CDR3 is TGTGCCTGGAGTGTAAGCCAGGGGAAGTACTTC. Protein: CAWSVSQGKYF.

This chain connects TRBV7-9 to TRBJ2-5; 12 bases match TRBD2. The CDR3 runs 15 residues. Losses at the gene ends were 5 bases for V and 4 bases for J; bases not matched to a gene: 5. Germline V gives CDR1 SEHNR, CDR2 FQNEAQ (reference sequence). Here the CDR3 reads CASSLRTSGAETQYF. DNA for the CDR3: TGTGCCAGCAGCCTCCGGACTAGCGGGGCAGAGACCCAGTACTTC. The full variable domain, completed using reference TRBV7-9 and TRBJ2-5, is DTGVSQNPRHKITKRGQNVTFRCDPISEHNRLYWYRQTLGQGPEFLTYFQNEAQLEKSRLLSDRFSAERPKGSFSTLEIQRTEQGDSAMYLCASSLRTSGAETQYFGPGTRLLVL.

This CDR3 is CASARDGETQYF. CDR3 nucleotide sequence: TGTGCCAGTGCGCGGGACGGAGAGACCCAGTACTTC. The V gene is TRBV7-9, the J gene TRBJ2-5; D perhaps matches TRBD2 (6 bases). V shed 9 bases and J shed 4 bases, with 12 bases lying between them. From germline, CDR1 is SEHNR and CDR2 FQNEAQ (reference sequence). The CDR3 length is 12 residues.

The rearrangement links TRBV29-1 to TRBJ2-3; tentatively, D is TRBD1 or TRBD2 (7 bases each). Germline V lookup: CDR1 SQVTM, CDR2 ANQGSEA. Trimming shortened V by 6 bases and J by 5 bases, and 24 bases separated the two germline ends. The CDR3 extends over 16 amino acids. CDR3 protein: CSVAGQFRGVGDTQYF. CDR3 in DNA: TGCAGCGTAGCGGGACAGTTTAGGGGAGTAGGAGATACGCAGTATTTT.

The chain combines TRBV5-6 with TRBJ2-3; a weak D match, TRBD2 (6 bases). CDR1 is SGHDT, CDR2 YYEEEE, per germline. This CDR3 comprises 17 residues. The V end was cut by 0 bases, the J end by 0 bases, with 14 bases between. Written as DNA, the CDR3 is TGTGCCAGCAGCTTGGATGCGAGGGGACTTAGCACAGATACGCAGTATTTT. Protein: CASSLDARGLSTDTQYF.

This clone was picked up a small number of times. The CDR3 protein is CSVGRGRSSYEQYF. CDR3 bases: TGCAGCGTTGGGAGGGGTCGGAGCTCCTACGAGCAGTACTTC. The rearrangement joins TRBV29-1 to TRBJ2-7; D possibly corresponds to TRBD2 (6 bases). The CDR3 consists of 14 residues. CDR1 is SQVTM and CDR2 is ANQGSEA in the germline V gene. V was pared by 4 bases and J by 0 bases, with 13 bases between.

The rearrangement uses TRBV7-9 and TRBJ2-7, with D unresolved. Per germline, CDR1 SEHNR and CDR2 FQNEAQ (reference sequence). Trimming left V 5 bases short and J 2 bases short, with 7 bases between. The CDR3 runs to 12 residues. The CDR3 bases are TGTGCCAGCAGCACCGGGCCCTACGAGCAGTACTTC. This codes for CASSTGPYEQYF.

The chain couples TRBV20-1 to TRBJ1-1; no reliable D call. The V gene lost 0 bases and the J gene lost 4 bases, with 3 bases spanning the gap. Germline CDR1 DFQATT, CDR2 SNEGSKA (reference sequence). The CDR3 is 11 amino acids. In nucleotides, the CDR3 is TGCAGTGCTAGAGAAAGCACTGAAGCTTTCTTT. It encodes CSARESTEAFF.

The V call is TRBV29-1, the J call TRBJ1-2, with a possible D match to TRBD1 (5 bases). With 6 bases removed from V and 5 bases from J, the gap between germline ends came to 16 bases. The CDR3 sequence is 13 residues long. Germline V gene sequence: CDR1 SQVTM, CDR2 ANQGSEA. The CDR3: CSVRGARRYGYTF. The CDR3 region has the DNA TGCAGCGTCCGGGGCGCCCGTCGATATGGCTACACCTTC.

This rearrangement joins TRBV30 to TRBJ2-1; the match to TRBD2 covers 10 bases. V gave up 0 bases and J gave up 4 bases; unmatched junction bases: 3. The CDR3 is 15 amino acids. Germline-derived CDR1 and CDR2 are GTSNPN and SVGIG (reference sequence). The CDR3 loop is CAWSVGTSAYNEQFF. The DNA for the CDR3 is TGTGCCTGGAGTGTAGGGACTAGCGCTTACAATGAGCAGTTCTTC.

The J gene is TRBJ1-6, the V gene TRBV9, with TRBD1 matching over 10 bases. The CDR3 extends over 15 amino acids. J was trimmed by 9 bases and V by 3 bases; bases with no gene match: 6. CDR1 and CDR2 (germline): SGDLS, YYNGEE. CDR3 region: CASSAWTGGGSPLHF. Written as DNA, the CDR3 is TGTGCCAGCAGCGCTTGGACAGGGGGAGGTTCACCCCTCCACTTT. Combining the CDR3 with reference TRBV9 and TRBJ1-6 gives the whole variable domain DSGVTQTPKHLITATGQRVTLRCSPRSGDLSVYWYQQSLDQGLQFLIQYYNGEERAKGNILERFSAQQFPDLHSELNLSSLELGDSALYFCASSAWTGGGSPLHFGNGTRLTVT.